Here is one TCR beta chain with its context. Its antigen has not been determined. The input lacks base qualities; no much larger clone sits a single base away. This entry belongs to a study of long-term antiretroviral therapy in people with HIV (dated by TCRdb to the early 2020s). Turning to the overall study: The earliest samples were collected about a decade before the 2015 WHO recommendation for immediate ART, when ART was typically delayed until CD4 counts fell. A retrospective serial study tested whether ART initiation and durable HIV suppression were associated with changes in peripheral blood TRB repertoire composition and diversity. A total of 150 to 200 cryopreserved PBMC samples were contributed to the cohort by 30 adults with confirmed HIV infection, with samples collected serially over a mean of roughly six years (range 1-12). Of the roughly 27 participants with HIV, approximately ten were female. No cross-contamination during QIAcube processing turned up in test extractions that ran a monoclonal T-cell line alongside more than 30 polyclonal samples.

Sequencing of the TRB variable region was done with the immunoSEQ hsTCRB v3.0 assay at survey level resolution. The target sequencing depth for TRB was about 40,000-55,000 T-cell genomes per sample. TRB libraries were pooled and sequenced on an Illumina MiSeq using a v3 150-cycle kit. The authors processed their data as follows. Repertoire analysis was performed in R inside a reproducible Nextflow workflow that covered QC, data transformation and analysis. Custom analyses were implemented in LymphoSeq2, an R package for AIRR-Seq data exploration. Four samples that yielded fewer than 5000 total TRB sequences were excluded, so that 188 HIV repertoires were analyzed. Of the roughly 180 retained HIV repertoires, 59 were collected before and under 150 after ART initiation. Repertoires were downsampled to 5000 TRB nucleotide sequences, with summary statistics averaged over 100 downsampling iterations. TRB sequences were retained for analysis only if CDR3 regions of at least seven amino acids were present. A Shannon entropy-derived clonality score and the Gini coefficient were used to measure diversity. In repertoire networks, the top 5000 CDR3 amino acid sequences were linked whenever an edit distance of one separated two sequences. GLIPH2 predicted antigen specificity groups and MHC restriction for TRB CDR3 amino acid sequences. To flag known CMV, EBV, HIV or tissue antigen associations, CDR3 amino acid sequences were matched against VDJdb and McPAS-TCR. Pre-ART, post-ART and control groups were compared with Wilcoxon signed-rank tests and Holm-Bonferroni correction. TCRdb carries this immuneACCESS record with in-frame sequences only. Its versions omit some clonotypes, under half of them owing to an unresolved V gene in the studies checked, with the rest unexplained. Clone size and the V and J calls come from that table; the DNA yielded D and trimming. Here the sample has around 20,000 clones; roughly 79% occur a single time. Together, the top ten hold around 6.9% of the sample.

What the study reported, not specific to this receptor: Expanded TRB clones identified before ART initiation dominated the repertoire at all time points, although this dominance fluctuated and declined in many PLHIV after ART. Because pre-ART samples had limited cell numbers, profiling was done on unsorted PBMC rather than on sorted CD4+ and CD8+ T cells. Since PBMC availability was limited, sequencing covered only the TCR beta chain, with no alpha chain pairing. Narrower CDR3 length ranges were observed in HIV repertoires than in controls, and an antigen-experienced repertoire with only a slight naive shift after ART was suggested by the network structure. No data were available on ART adherence, viral resistance or therapy changes, limiting inferences about post-ART repertoire changes. A significant increase in TRB diversity was found to be associated with ART initiation, although TRB diversity was observed to remain significantly below that of transplant donor controls even after long-term ART. The samples span the years 2004 to 2017, and the ART regimens used may be less effective than current regimens.

Participants were included only if at least one PBMC sample before ART initiation and at least two post-ART samples were available. All participants with HIV were treated in the United States of America. Before DNA extraction, cryopreserved samples of about 0.95-11 million PBMC were thawed and then washed. At the time of the earliest PBMC sample for each participant with HIV, ages ranged from 23 to 54 years. Each participant contributed PBMC samples from 1-4 timepoints before ART initiation and 2-8 timepoints after ART initiation, with a median of 7 samples. Serial HIV viral load, CD4+ T-cell count, ART history and demographic data were obtained for every participant. Genomic DNA was extracted from unsorted PBMC with a Qiagen kit on a QIAcube, processed in batches of 12 samples. The source material was unsorted PBMCs, sampled 2.2 years after starting antiretroviral therapy. The sequence derives from a man aged 45 to 65 with HIV.

The DNA sequence is as follows: TGTGCCAGCAGGGAACAGGTTTCGGGAAACACCATATATTTT. Translated, it gives CASREQVSGNTIYF. The chain links TRBV6-6 with TRBJ1-3, with TRBD1 as a weak D call on 5 bases. The CDR3 runs 14 amino acids, cysteine and phenylalanine included. Of all the DNA, just the CDR3 is kept, 42 bases in frame from base 1. Cut back by 6 bases and 4 bases, the V and J ends lie 13 bases apart. Per the germline V gene (reference sequence), MNHNY is the CDR1 and SVGAGI is the CDR2.